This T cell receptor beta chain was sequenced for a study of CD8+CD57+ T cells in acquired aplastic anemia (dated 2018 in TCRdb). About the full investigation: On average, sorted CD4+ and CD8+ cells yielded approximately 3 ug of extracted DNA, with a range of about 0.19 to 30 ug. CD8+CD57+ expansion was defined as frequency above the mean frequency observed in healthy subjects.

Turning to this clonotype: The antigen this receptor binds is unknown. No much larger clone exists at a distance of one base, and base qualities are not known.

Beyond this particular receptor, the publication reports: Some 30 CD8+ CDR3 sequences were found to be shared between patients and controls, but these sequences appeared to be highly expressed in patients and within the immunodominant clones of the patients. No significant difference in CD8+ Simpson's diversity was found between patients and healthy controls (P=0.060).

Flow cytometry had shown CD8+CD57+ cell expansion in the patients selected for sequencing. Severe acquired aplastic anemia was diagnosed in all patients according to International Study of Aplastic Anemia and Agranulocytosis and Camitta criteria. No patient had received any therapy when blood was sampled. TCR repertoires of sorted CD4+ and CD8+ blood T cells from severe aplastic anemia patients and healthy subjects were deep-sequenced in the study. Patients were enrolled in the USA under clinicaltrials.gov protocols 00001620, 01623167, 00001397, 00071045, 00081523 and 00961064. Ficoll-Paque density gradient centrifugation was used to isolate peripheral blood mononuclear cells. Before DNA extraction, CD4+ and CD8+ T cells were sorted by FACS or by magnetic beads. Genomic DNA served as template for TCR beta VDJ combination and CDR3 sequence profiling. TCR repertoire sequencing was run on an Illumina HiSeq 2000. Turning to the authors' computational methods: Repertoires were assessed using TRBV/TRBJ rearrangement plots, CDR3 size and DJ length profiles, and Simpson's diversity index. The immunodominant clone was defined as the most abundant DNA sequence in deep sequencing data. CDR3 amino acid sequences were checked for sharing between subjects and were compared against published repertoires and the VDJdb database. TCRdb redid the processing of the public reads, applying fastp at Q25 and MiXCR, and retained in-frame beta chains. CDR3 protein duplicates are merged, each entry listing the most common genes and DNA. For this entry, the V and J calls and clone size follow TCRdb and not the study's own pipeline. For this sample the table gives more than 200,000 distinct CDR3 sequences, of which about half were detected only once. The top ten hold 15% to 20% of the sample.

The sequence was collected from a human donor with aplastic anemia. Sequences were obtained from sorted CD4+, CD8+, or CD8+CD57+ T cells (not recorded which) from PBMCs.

The DNA sequence is TGCGCCAGCAGCCAAGATGGATTAGGACGTCAGCCCCAGCATTTT. Its protein is CASSQDGLGRQPQHF. The sequence links TRBV4-3 to TRBJ1-5; the D gene assignment is ambiguous. The trim is 0 bases for V and 6 bases for J, with a gap of 12 bases between the germline ends. CDR1 and CDR2 were assigned from the germline V gene as LGHNA and YSLEER. The CDR3 runs 15 residues from the cysteine to the phenylalanine. Of the read, only the CDR3 DNA is kept; its 45 bases are in frame from base 1.